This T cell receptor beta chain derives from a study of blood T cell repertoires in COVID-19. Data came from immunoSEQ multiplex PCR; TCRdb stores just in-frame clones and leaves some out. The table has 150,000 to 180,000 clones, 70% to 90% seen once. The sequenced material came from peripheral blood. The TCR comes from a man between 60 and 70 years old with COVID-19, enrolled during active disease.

The CDR3 nucleotides are TGCGCCAGCAGCCCCGGACTAGGAGGCGGACTAGACCTGTTCTTC. Translating it yields CASSPGLGGGLDLFF. The V call is TRBV5-1, the J call TRBJ2-1; 7 nucleotides agree with TRBD2. After removal of 4 bases from V and 15 bases from J, the junction contained 19 bases not matched to a gene. The CDR3 has 15 residues. Per germline, CDR1 SGHRS and CDR2 YFSETQ. The full variable domain, with the rest looked up from reference TRBV5-1 and TRBJ2-1, is KAGVTQTPRYLIKTRGQQVTLSCSPISGHRSVSWYQQTPGQGLQFLFEYFSETQRNKGNFPGRFSGRQFSNSRSEMNVSTLELGDSALYLCASSPGLGGGLDLFFGPGTRLTVL.